This T cell receptor beta chain was profiled in a study of shared clonotypes between healthy human individuals (dated by TCRdb to 2018 to 2020). Describing the broader study: A few men and two women, aged 18 to 49 years, made up the cohort. Per donor, three plates each were used for CD4 naive and CD4 memory, two for CD8 naive, and one for CD8 memory. The study deeply sequenced blood TCR repertoires of 5 or 6 healthy adults to estimate repertoire size and the extent of clonotype sharing between individuals. To increase sequencing depth and limit assay-specific biases, different laboratories used diverse techniques to prepare libraries and sequence TCR repertoires. Each donor's leukapheresis produced roughly between roughly 0.85 and 10 billion PBMCs.

Using the deep immunoSEQ assay, TCR CDR3 regions were amplified from genomic DNA by multiplex PCR. Genomic DNA extracted from each cell subset was distributed evenly over all wells of several immunoSEQ 96-well plates, and each plate served as one replicate. Each replicate PCR for sorted subsets received about 180 ng genomic DNA, equal to about 30,000 T cell genomes. The purified libraries were quantified using a Qubit 3.0 fluorometer, sized with a Bioanalyzer 2100, and then quantified again using the KAPA Library Quantification kit. Each immunoSEQ 96-well plate was sequenced on its own single-read 150-cycle Illumina NextSeq 550 flow cell. In the paper's pipeline: Because the immunoSEQ output included only junctional sequences and no quality scores, the filtering could not be the same as the filtering used for full-length reads. Sequences were annotated with PyIR, a Python wrapper for IgBLAST v1.9, using IMGT germline references to assign V/J genes and CDR3. Reads with weak V/J assignments (E-value above 1e-6), missing CDR3, stop codons, out-of-frame junctions, or ambiguous translated residues were removed. V3J clonotypes were defined as sequences sharing an identical inferred V gene, J gene, and CDR3 amino acid sequence. Percentage overlap between repertoires was calculated by dividing the number of shared unique clonotypes by the size of the smaller repertoire. Repertoire richness was assessed with RTK rarefaction, the Chao1 estimator, and Recon v2.1 estimates of unobserved clonotypes. For all TCRbeta clonotypes obtained by the gDNA method from a few donors, generation probabilities were computed with OLGA. TCRdb holds this immuneACCESS table with in-frame rearrangements only. Some clones are missing; in checked studies, unresolved V genes explain under half, and the rest has no known cause. The V and J calls and clone size were taken over from that table, and D and trimming were inferred from the DNA. The sample includes approximately 2,000,000 clones, with just under 95% observed a single time. The ten largest account for approximately 0.4% of the sample.

The CDR3 sequence holds 13 residues, the cysteine and phenylalanine included. The DNA shown is the 39-base CDR3, in frame from base 1. V and J are truncated by 4 bases and 4 bases respectively, leaving an intervening sequence of 10 bases. Taken from the germline V gene, the CDR1 and CDR2 loops are SNHLY and FYNNEI. To note about this clone: Its antigen target is currently unknown. No clone much larger than this one lies a single base away; base qualities are absent.

The donors were healthy, HIV-negative adults with no recently reported acute infections or vaccinations. Every donor was a Caucasian adult residing in Nashville, Tennessee, USA. CD4+ T cells were enriched by magnetic negative selection; naive cells were then positively selected on CD45RA, and the negative fraction formed the memory subset. Blood was obtained by leukapheresis, after which PBMCs were separated by Ficoll-Histopaque density gradient centrifugation and cryopreserved in liquid nitrogen vapor phase. Analytical flow cytometry was used to check the purity and quantity of every magnetically sorted T cell population. From each sorted fraction, genomic DNA was isolated and quantified by UV absorbance on a Nanodrop 2000c. Findings and caveats that apply to the study as a whole: Pairwise subsampling indicated that sequencing depth was expected to affect the degree of clonotype sharing among donors. Rarefaction of sorted-subset datasets indicated incomplete sequencing despite the large sequencing depth. Compared with non-shared clonotypes, clonotypes shared by all four sorted-subset donors had higher generation probabilities. When a handful of donors were compared, the shared fraction of clonotypes was about 5.2% for naive CD4, approximately 3.3% for naive CD8, roughly 2.5% for memory CD4, and about 0.36% for memory CD8. Sampling was limited to blood, and TCR repertoires in tissue likely differ from TCR repertoires in blood. Estimated clonotype richness was generally larger for naive than for memory subsets. Because the study included only a small number of donors, the genetic and exposure-history diversity represented was limited.

Specimen: naive CD4+ T cells from PBMCs. The sample's cell subset or site label, in plain terms: CD45RA+ positively selected. This receptor was taken from a young man in good health. Some clones in this sample may be carry-over from other donors' samples. The chain couples TRBV2 to TRBJ2-5, and possibly TRBD2, on 5 matching bases. The sequence in DNA is TGTGCCAGCAGTGCGGTAGGAGGAGAGACCCAGTACTTC. The encoded protein is CASSAVGGETQYF.